These T cell receptor beta chains were read from a single sample in a study of cytomegalovirus exposure and HLA in healthy donors. Generated by immunoSEQ multiplex PCR, the TCRdb table keeps only in-frame clones and is missing some. The top ten hold 6.3% of the sample, which has some 200,000 clones, roughly 80% seen once. The sequenced sample consisted of PBMCs. The origin of the receptors is a man between 35 and 55 years old in good health and CMV-seropositive. The CDR3 runs from the conserved cysteine through the conserved F or W. The order of the fields is CDR3 length, clone size, V gene, D gene, J gene, CDR3 DNA, CDR3 protein. A D gene is named only where the DNA matches it firmly. Expanded clones get a size class; other rows say once, few or many, or leave the size out.

length: 13
size: -
V: TRBV6-6
D: -
J: TRBJ1-3
DNA: TGTGCCAGCAGACAGGGATCTGGAAACACCATATATTTT
CDR3: CASRQGSGNTIYF

length: 16
size: -
V: TRBV19
D: TRBD2
J: TRBJ2-3
DNA: TGTGCCAGTTGCTCGTTCCTCGGGGGAGGGGAAGATACGCAGTATTTT
CDR3: CASCSFLGGGEDTQYF

length: 15
size: -
V: TRBV14
D: TRBD1
J: TRBJ1-1
DNA: TGTGCCAGCAGCCGCCTTGGGACAGTTAACACTGAAGCTTTCTTT
CDR3: CASSRLGTVNTEAFF

length: 15
size: -
V: TRBV19
D: TRBD1
J: TRBJ1-4
DNA: TGTGCCACTAGGGACAGGGAGGCAACTAATGAAAAACTGTTTTTT
CDR3: CATRDREATNEKLFF

length: 15
size: -
V: TRBV4-1
D: TRBD1
J: TRBJ1-2
DNA: TGCGCCAGCAGCCAAGCTGGCCAGGGGGTAATGGGCTACACCTTC
CDR3: CASSQAGQGVMGYTF

length: 17
size: few
V: TRBV7-9
D: -
J: TRBJ2-5
DNA: TGTGCCAGCAGCTTAGATGGCACTAGACATTACCAAGAGACCCAGTACTTC
CDR3: CASSLDGTRHYQETQYF

length: 16
size: -
V: TRBV7-9
D: -
J: TRBJ2-1
DNA: TGTGCCAGCAGCTTAGTGGGCCTGACTAGGCTCAATGAGCAGTTCTTC
CDR3: CASSLVGLTRLNEQFF

length: 12
size: once
V: TRBV7-6
D: -
J: TRBJ2-5
DNA: TGTGCCAGCAGCTTAGCTCAGAAGACCCAGTACTTC
CDR3: CASSLAQKTQYF

length: 15
size: once
V: TRBV10-2
D: TRBD2
J: TRBJ2-3
DNA: TGCGCCAGCAGCGTGACTAGCGGGGGTACAGATACGCAGTATTTT
CDR3: CASSVTSGGTDTQYF

length: 15
size: -
V: TRBV7-3
D: -
J: TRBJ2-2
DNA: TGTGCCAGCAGCTTAACTAGCGGCCACACCGGGGAGCTGTTTTTT
CDR3: CASSLTSGHTGELFF

length: 15
size: -
V: TRBV6-5
D: TRBD1
J: TRBJ1-1
DNA: TGTGCCAGCAGTTCACCAGGGACAGGGAACACTGAAGCTTTCTTT
CDR3: CASSSPGTGNTEAFF

length: 19
size: -
V: TRBV10-2
D: -
J: TRBJ1-1
DNA: TGCGCCAGCAGTGAACAACCACAGGGTCGGCTAATGATGAACACTGAAGCTTTCTTT
CDR3: CASSEQPQGRLMMNTEAFF

length: 16
size: -
V: TRBV5-4
D: -
J: TRBJ2-1
DNA: TGTGCCAGTTACCACGGGGGAACGAGCTCCTACAATGAGCAGTTCTTC
CDR3: CASYHGGTSSYNEQFF

length: 13
size: -
V: TRBV10-2
D: -
J: TRBJ2-7
DNA: TGCGCCAGCAGTGCCGGCCTAGGGGACGAGCAGTACTTC
CDR3: CASSAGLGDEQYF

length: 15
size: -
V: TRBV9
D: TRBD1
J: TRBJ2-5
DNA: TGTGCCAGCAGCGTAGGACAGGGGGTACAAGAGACCCAGTACTTC
CDR3: CASSVGQGVQETQYF

length: 15
size: -
V: TRBV6-6
D: -
J: TRBJ1-5
DNA: TGTGCCAGCAGTGCCACAGGGTTAGGGAATCAGCCCCAGCATTTT
CDR3: CASSATGLGNQPQHF

length: 14
size: -
V: TRBV27
D: TRBD1
J: TRBJ1-5
DNA: TGTGCCAGCAGTTTCGGACAGGGAGAGAGGCCCCAGCATTTT
CDR3: CASSFGQGERPQHF

length: 15
size: -
V: TRBV6-1
D: -
J: TRBJ1-5
DNA: TGTGCCAGCAGTGAAGACCGACAGGTGGATCAGCCCCAGCATTTT
CDR3: CASSEDRQVDQPQHF

length: 17
size: few
V: TRBV25-1
D: TRBD2
J: TRBJ2-5
DNA: TGTGCCAGCAGGCCGACACCCGCTAGCGGGGGGTCAGAGACCCAGTACTTC
CDR3: CASRPTPASGGSETQYF

length: 15
size: -
V: TRBV7-2
D: -
J: TRBJ2-5
DNA: TGTGCCAGCAGCTTAGTGGCTCATCTCCAAGAGACCCAGTACTTC
CDR3: CASSLVAHLQETQYF

length: 14
size: -
V: TRBV11-3
D: TRBD2
J: TRBJ2-2
DNA: TGTGCCAGCAGCTCCGGGGGGGCCACCGGGGAGCTGTTTTTT
CDR3: CASSSGGATGELFF

length: 14
size: -
V: TRBV11-1
D: -
J: TRBJ1-4
DNA: TGTGCCAGCAGCCGGGGGACGCCTAATGAAAAACTGTTTTTT
CDR3: CASSRGTPNEKLFF

length: 16
size: -
V: TRBV5-6
D: TRBD1
J: TRBJ2-3
DNA: TGTGCCAGCAGCTTCTCCCGGGACAGGGCCACAGATACGCAGTATTTT
CDR3: CASSFSRDRATDTQYF

length: 12
size: -
V: TRBV18
D: TRBD1
J: TRBJ2-7
DNA: TGTGCCACTCGGGGACAGTCCTACGAGCAGTACTTC
CDR3: CATRGQSYEQYF

length: 13
size: -
V: TRBV7-2
D: -
J: TRBJ1-1
DNA: TGTGCCAGCAGCTCCAGGGTTCAGACTGAAGCTTTCTTT
CDR3: CASSSRVQTEAFF

length: 16
size: -
V: TRBV27
D: -
J: TRBJ1-5
DNA: TGTGCCAGCAGTTTATCCCCCCCACTGTCGGGTCAGCCCCAGCATTTT
CDR3: CASSLSPPLSGQPQHF

length: 13
size: few
V: TRBV7-9
D: TRBD2
J: TRBJ2-7
DNA: TGTGCCAGCAGCTTACGCGGGGGCTACGAGCAGTACTTC
CDR3: CASSLRGGYEQYF

length: 15
size: -
V: TRBV5-1
D: TRBD1
J: TRBJ1-3
DNA: TGCGCCAGCAGCTTGGTGGGACAGGGGGTGGACACCATATATTTT
CDR3: CASSLVGQGVDTIYF

length: 15
size: -
V: TRBV4-3
D: TRBD2
J: TRBJ2-7
DNA: TGCGCCAGCAGCCAAGACCGACTAGCCGCCGACGAGCAGTACTTC
CDR3: CASSQDRLAADEQYF

length: 16
size: -
V: TRBV7-9
D: -
J: TRBJ1-1
DNA: TGTGCCAGCAGCTTAGTTACAGGGTTGGGCTCCGTTGAAGCTTTCTTT
CDR3: CASSLVTGLGSVEAFF

length: 13
size: -
V: TRBV2
D: -
J: TRBJ2-1
DNA: TGTGCCACCCGGGGGACAGATTACAATGAGCAGTTCTTC
CDR3: CATRGTDYNEQFF

length: 18
size: -
V: TRBV9
D: TRBD2
J: TRBJ2-5
DNA: TGTGCCAGCAGCGTGGGGCGACTAGCGGGGGGGTTCCAAGAGACCCAGTACTTC
CDR3: CASSVGRLAGGFQETQYF

length: 11
size: -
V: TRBV30
D: -
J: TRBJ2-7
DNA: TGTGCCTGGAGTCAGACCTACGAGCAGTACTTC
CDR3: CAWSQTYEQYF

length: 16
size: few
V: TRBV4-1
D: TRBD1
J: TRBJ1-5
DNA: TGCGCCAGCAGCCACTGGACAGGGGGCTCCAATCAGCCCCAGCATTTT
CDR3: CASSHWTGGSNQPQHF

length: 16
size: -
V: TRBV4-2
D: -
J: TRBJ1-3
DNA: TGTGCCAGCAGCCAAGGAGGTGTTGTCTCTGGAAACACCATATATTTT
CDR3: CASSQGGVVSGNTIYF

length: 16
size: once
V: TRBV7-2
D: -
J: TRBJ2-3
DNA: TGTGCCAGCAGCTCCAAAGAGGGCCTACATCGACGTGGCCAGTATTTT
CDR3: CASSSKEGLHRRGQYF

length: 14
size: -
V: TRBV12-5
D: TRBD2
J: TRBJ2-1
DNA: TGTGCTAGTGGCCGGGGGGTGGGGTACAATGAGCAGTTCTTC
CDR3: CASGRGVGYNEQFF

length: 16
size: once
V: TRBV7-3
D: TRBD2
J: TRBJ2-3
DNA: TGTGCCAGCAGCTTATCCCCAGCGGGGGGCGCAGATACGCAGTATTTT
CDR3: CASSLSPAGGADTQYF

length: 12
size: -
V: TRBV5-4
D: TRBD1
J: TRBJ2-7
DNA: TGTGCCAGCAGCGTACAGGGGAACGAGCAGTACTTC
CDR3: CASSVQGNEQYF

length: 13
size: -
V: TRBV7-9
D: -
J: TRBJ2-2
DNA: TGTGCCAGCAGCCACGGAGGGGCCGGGGAGCTGTTTTTT
CDR3: CASSHGGAGELFF

length: 15
size: -
V: TRBV4-3
D: -
J: TRBJ2-3
DNA: TGCGCCAGCAGCCAAGAAGGTGGAGAGTCTGATACGCAGTATTTT
CDR3: CASSQEGGESDTQYF

length: 18
size: -
V: TRBV4-1
D: TRBD1
J: TRBJ2-7
DNA: TGCGCCAGCAGCCAAGACCCTATCGGGACAGGGGGCACGTACGAGCAGTACTTC
CDR3: CASSQDPIGTGGTYEQYF

length: 11
size: few
V: TRBV5-1
D: -
J: TRBJ1-1
DNA: TGCGCCAGCAGCTTAACTGGTGAAGCTTTCTTT
CDR3: CASSLTGEAFF

length: 13
size: -
V: TRBV13
D: TRBD1
J: TRBJ1-4
DNA: TGTGCCAGCAGCTCCGGACAGGGGTTGAAACTGTTTTTT
CDR3: CASSSGQGLKLFF

length: 13
size: -
V: TRBV5-8
D: -
J: TRBJ1-5
DNA: TGTGCCAGCGGTGTGCAGGGTAATCAGCCCCAGCATTTT
CDR3: CASGVQGNQPQHF

length: 13
size: few
V: TRBV18
D: -
J: TRBJ2-7
DNA: TGTGCCAGCTCACCTGCAGGGTCCTACGAGCAGTACTTC
CDR3: CASSPAGSYEQYF

length: 14
size: -
V: TRBV4-1
D: -
J: TRBJ2-7
DNA: TGCGCCAGCAGCCACCCACAGAGAACTTACGAGCAGTACTTC
CDR3: CASSHPQRTYEQYF

length: 14
size: -
V: TRBV5-1
D: -
J: TRBJ1-3
DNA: TGCGCCAGCAGCTTGGGGCAGGCTGGAAACACCATATATTTT
CDR3: CASSLGQAGNTIYF

length: 15
size: -
V: TRBV5-1
D: -
J: TRBJ2-5
DNA: TGCGCCAGCAGCTTGACCTCCGTCGGCGTAGTGGAGCAGTACTTC
CDR3: CASSLTSVGVVEQYF

length: 15
size: -
V: TRBV5-1
D: TRBD1
J: TRBJ1-3
DNA: TGCGCCAGCAGCCCGGGACAGGGGGCGCGAAACACCATATATTTT
CDR3: CASSPGQGARNTIYF

length: 17
size: -
V: TRBV5-1
D: TRBD1
J: TRBJ1-3
DNA: TGCGCCAGCAGCTCAGAACAGGGGAGCCCTTCTGGAAACACCATATATTTT
CDR3: CASSSEQGSPSGNTIYF

length: 14
size: -
V: TRBV25-1
D: TRBD1
J: TRBJ1-2
DNA: TGTGCCAGCAGCTCCGACAGGGTTGTCTATGGCTACACCTTC
CDR3: CASSSDRVVYGYTF

length: 14
size: few
V: TRBV7-3
D: -
J: TRBJ1-5
DNA: TGTGCCAGCAGCCTCCGTCCGGAGTATCAGCCCCAGCATTTT
CDR3: CASSLRPEYQPQHF

length: 13
size: -
V: TRBV9
D: -
J: TRBJ1-1
DNA: TGTGCCAGCACCGGACAGACGAACACTGAAGCTTTCTTT
CDR3: CASTGQTNTEAFF